This T cell receptor beta chain was identified in a study of neurological immune-mediated disorders (dated by TCRdb to the late 2010s). The study in broad terms: Of the roughly 34 multiple sclerosis patients, about 31 had relapsing-remitting MS and 3 had secondary progressive MS. Using UMI-based sequencing, the study compared peripheral blood TCR-beta repertoires from patients with HTLV-I-associated myelopathy (HAM/TSP), patients with multiple sclerosis, and healthy controls. Alongside PBMC samples, the set of 106 TCR-beta libraries contained longitudinal samples, technical triplicates, and paired CD4+ and CD8+ T-cell subsets that had been sorted. The cohort was made up of approximately 65 subjects, consisting of 15 or so HAM/TSP patients, roughly 35 multiple sclerosis patients and around 20 healthy controls.

Unsorted PBMC libraries were generated from 2 million PBMCs stored in RNAlater at -80 °C until RNA extraction. The multiple sclerosis patients were enrolled in a US clinical protocol that used magnetic resonance imaging to evaluate disease progression. Peripheral blood underwent Ficoll-Hypaque density gradient centrifugation to isolate PBMCs, which were then cryopreserved in liquid nitrogen. The paper's findings and limits, for the study overall: No clinical or MRI features were associated with the MS cluster, and the authors said that larger cohorts are needed. TCR clonal expansion was greatest in HAM/TSP patients and smallest in MS patients, who ranked below even healthy controls. In a phylogenetic analysis, the repertoires of 18 out of 34 MS patients fell into a single cluster of related CDR3 sequences, pointing to a possible signature at the repertoire level. Across subjects, expanded clones never shared an identical CDR3 amino acid sequence, which suggests that the TCR-beta repertoires in every group were private.

cDNA was synthesized by template-switch 5'RACE using a primer carrying a 10-nucleotide random unique molecular identifier by which each TCR transcript was tagged. Every sequencing run covered 15-18 subjects and yielded more than 160 million TCR-beta sequences. The RNeasy kit was used to extract total RNA. The KAPA Real-time Library Amplification kit was used to amplify TCR-beta VDJ regions with primers targeting the TCR constant region and the 5'RACE anchor. A first PCR added sample indexes and Illumina adaptors, and a second PCR then raised library yield. The roughly 650 bp TCR product was size-selected on a 2% E-gel SizeSelection system after Ampure bead purification. Before pooling, libraries had their quality checked on a Bioanalyzer, their concentration measured with Qubit, and their quantity determined with the Kapa Library Quantification kit. Libraries were sequenced paired-end 2 x 150 bp on an Illumina HiSeq 2500. To increase sequence diversity, about 25-31% phiX was spiked into each library pool. As for the authors' bioinformatics: Quality-filtered reads were processed with the UMI-based MiGEC pipeline, which removed over 75% of raw TCR sequences during error correction. VDJ genes were aligned to IMGT germline references, and clonotypes were defined by unique CDR3 amino acid sequence plus V-J genes. Clonal expansion, Shannon diversity, and CDR3 relatedness (CalcPairwiseDistances, ClusterSamples) were evaluated with VDJtools, and phylogenetic trees were built with CLCbio workbench. Clones with at least 8 unique UMIs were defined as expanded, with this threshold being based on coefficient-of-variation modelling across technical triplicates. TCRdb reran the public reads through fastp at Q25 and MiXCR, keeping productive beta chains. Identical CDR3 protein sequences are pooled into one entry, listed with their most common genes and DNA. None of the V and J calls come from the authors' own analysis; TCRdb made them. Across this sample there are 42,000 or so distinct CDR3 sequences, with 2.5% seen only once. Of the sample, approximately 12% is held by the ten largest clones.

The CDR3 measures 14 amino acids from cysteine to phenylalanine. The read is trimmed to its CDR3 DNA, 42 bases read in frame from base 1. The junction shows trimming of 3 bases on V and 3 bases on J, and the gene matches do not reach 0 bases of it. CDR1 and CDR2, looked up from the germline V gene, are KGHSH and LQKENI. Taking its sample share into account, this clonotype is medium-sized (0.01 to 0.1%). No antigen is known for it. No per-base quality is available; no much larger clone lies one base away. Sequencing was carried out using PBMCs. This chain joins TRBV18 to TRBJ1-3, and 9 bases in between align with TRBD1. The TCR sequence derives from a man in his thirties or forties with multiple sclerosis. The DNA reads TGTGCCAGCTCACCGGACAGGGGTGGAAACACCATATATTTT. The resulting protein is CASSPDRGGNTIYF.